This T cell receptor beta chain was recorded in a study of T cells after posttransplantation cyclophosphamide. Whole-study findings and limits: TRB clonality was highly associated with recipient CMV seropositivity and reactivation. Donor-recipient repertoire similarity was low at 1-2 months, rising over year one. Skin or GI-infiltrating T cells shared few TRB sequences with blood.

Cyclophosphamide on days +3 and +4 followed busulfan-fludarabine conditioning and a marrow graft. A word on this clone: Its matching antigen is unknown.

Profiled with immunoSEQ multiplex PCR; TCRdb holds only in-frame clones, not every one. The repertoire holds more than 10,000 clones, with around 80% as singletons. This receptor was taken from a female patient in her forties or fifties who received an allogeneic stem cell transplant from a related donor, was CMV-positive, and had no GVHD. A subset of T cells may come from the graft donor. The material sequenced was PBMCs, taken after allogeneic stem cell transplant with posttransplant cyclophosphamide.

The CDR3 DNA is TGTGCCAGCTCCCTGAGAGGCCAAAATTCACCCCTCCACTTT. Residues: CASSLRGQNSPLHF. V gene TRBV9 combines with J gene TRBJ1-6, with unresolved D. CDR3 size: 14 residues. The germline CDR1 and CDR2 sequences are SGDLS and YYNGEE. V gave up 7 bases and J gave up 7 bases, with 15 bases separating them.